The 18 T cell receptor beta chains below were found in one sample sequenced in a study of blood T cell repertoires in COVID-19. The data were produced by immunoSEQ multiplex PCR, yet TCRdb's version contains in-frame clones alone and is incomplete. The top ten hold around 5.4% of the sample, which has around 200,000 clones, roughly 76% seen once. The sample was peripheral blood. The receptors stem from a human donor in a cohort sampled during active COVID-19.

V is TRBV19 and J is TRBJ2-7; 10 nucleotides line up with TRBD1. Trimming at V came to 6 bases and at J to 1 base, leaving 6 bases not matched to a gene. Germline V gene data show CDR1 as LNHDA and CDR2 as SQIVND (reference sequence). This CDR3 is 15 amino acids long. DNA of the CDR3: TGTGCCAGTAGCCGACAGGGGGCTTTATCCTACGAGCAGTACTTC. It encodes CASSRQGALSYEQYF.

For the CDR3, the DNA is TGTGCCAGCAGCGGAATGGAGGCCACCGGGGAGCTGTTTTTT. Translation gives CASSGMEATGELFF. This chain uses TRBV9 with TRBJ2-2; possibly TRBD2 for D (5 bases). Looked up from germline, CDR1 is SGDLS and CDR2 is YYNGEE. Trimming shortened V by 3 bases and J by 4 bases, and 10 bases separated the two germline ends. The CDR3 runs to 14 residues.

The chain combines TRBV30 with TRBJ2-7, with 9 bases lining up with TRBD1. Germline CDR1 is GTSNPN and CDR2 is SVGIG (reference sequence). J was trimmed by 2 bases and V by 3 bases; bases with no gene match: 5. CDR3 size: 14 residues. The chain's CDR3 is CAWRGQGEAYEQYF. DNA for the CDR3: TGTGCCTGGAGGGGACAGGGTGAGGCCTACGAGCAGTACTTC.

The DNA for the CDR3 is TGTGCCAGCAGCTTGGGGACTAGGTCCCTGGATACGCAGTATTTT. Amino acid sequence: CASSLGTRSLDTQYF. The genes are TRBV5-4 and TRBJ2-3; 7 bases align to TRBD2. CDR3 length: 15 residues. Germline assignment: CDR1 SGHNT and CDR2 YYREEE (reference sequence). Unmatched junction bases numbered 7, after V lost 0 bases and J lost 6 bases.

The V and J genes are TRBV20-1 and TRBJ1-1, with D hard to call. This CDR3 spans 15 amino acids. Trimming removed 3 bases at V and 6 bases at J, with 20 bases between. The germline gives CDR1 DFQATT, CDR2 SNEGSKA (reference sequence). CDR3 coding DNA: TGCAGTGCTAGTCTCCCCGCCAGGATCATCCCTGAAGCTTTCTTT. Its protein product is CSASLPARIIPEAFF.

The chain couples TRBV7-9 to TRBJ2-3; 8 bases are a match to TRBD2. The CDR3 runs 17 residues. The trim removed 5 bases at V and 0 bases at J, leaving 10 bases unmatched. The germline gives CDR1 SEHNR, CDR2 FQNEAQ (reference sequence). CDR3 residues: CASSLTPVAGSTDTQYF. CDR3 sequence (DNA): TGTGCCAGCAGCCTCACCCCCGTAGCGGGAAGCACAGATACGCAGTATTTT. Full variable domain (remainder filled in from reference TRBV7-9 and TRBJ2-3): DTGVSQNPRHKITKRGQNVTFRCDPISEHNRLYWYRQTLGQGPEFLTYFQNEAQLEKSRLLSDRFSAERPKGSFSTLEIQRTEQGDSAMYLCASSLTPVAGSTDTQYFGPGTRLTVL.

This sequence joins TRBV6-1 and TRBJ2-3; perhaps TRBD2 as D (6 bases). The CDR3 loop spans 15 amino acids. V was shortened by 2 bases and J by 0 bases, with 9 bases between the two germline ends. Germline V gives CDR1 MNHNS, CDR2 SASEGT. CDR3 coding DNA: TGTGCCAGCAGTGAACTAGCGCATAGCACAGATACGCAGTATTTT. Protein sequence: CASSELAHSTDTQYF.

This clone was seen ten or more times. The same CDR3 also results from other DNA sequences found in this sample. The chain combines TRBV24-1 with TRBJ2-3; 8 nucleotides agree with TRBD1. Per germline, CDR1 KGHDR and CDR2 SFDVKD. With 9 bases clipped from V and 5 bases from J, the junction kept 3 bases outside the gene matches. CDR3 length: 12 amino acids. DNA of the CDR3: TGTGCCACCCAGGGGGCGCGAGATACGCAGTATTTT. Protein: CATQGARDTQYF.

The chain employs TRBV3-1 (or the pseudogene TRBV3-2) and TRBJ2-2, with unresolved D. Germline loops: CDR1 LGHDT, CDR2 YNNKEL (reference sequence). Trimming pared 8 bases from V and 6 bases from J, leaving 10 bases between. CDR3 length: 12 amino acids. As DNA, the CDR3 is TGTGCCAGCGGTATTAGAGCCGGGGAGCTGTTTTTT. Encoded protein: CASGIRAGELFF.

The chain is built from TRBV19 and TRBJ1-5; TRBD1 aligns across 7 bases. J lost 4 bases, V lost 6 bases, and 6 bases had no gene match. Germline CDR1 and CDR2: LNHDA and SQIVND (reference sequence). This CDR3 region has 14 residues. The CDR3 loop reads CASRQGTYNQPQHF. CDR3 in DNA: TGTGCCAGTAGACAGGGGACCTATAATCAGCCCCAGCATTTT.

The rearrangement links TRBV7-9 to TRBJ1-1; TRBD1 agrees at 9 bases. The ends lost 2 bases at V and 5 bases at J; junction bases unmatched: 3. This CDR3 has 14 residues. Germline CDR1 is SEHNR and CDR2 is FQNEAQ (reference sequence). In DNA, the CDR3 is TGTGCCAGCAGCTTACGACAGGGGGGGACTGAAGCTTTCTTT. Protein: CASSLRQGGTEAFF.

The V call is TRBV15, the J call TRBJ2-5, with a weak D call TRBD1 (5 bases). The CDR3 extends over 14 amino acids. Trimming pared 4 bases from V and 4 bases from J, leaving 13 bases between. Germline CDR1 is LNHNV and CDR2 is YYDKDF (reference sequence). The CDR3 protein is CATSTGLVIETQYF. In nucleotides, the CDR3 is TGTGCCACCAGCACAGGGTTGGTTATAGAGACCCAGTACTTC. Supplemented by reference TRBV15 and TRBJ2-5, the full variable domain reads DAMVIQNPRYQVTQFGKPVTLSCSQTLNHNVMYWYQQKSSQAPKLLFHYYDKDFNNEADTPDNFQSRRPNTSFCFLDIRSPGLGDTAMYLCATSTGLVIETQYFGPGTRLLVL.

The rearrangement links TRBV4-2 to TRBJ1-1, with 10 bases matching TRBD1. J was trimmed by 7 bases and V by 3 bases; bases with no gene match: 5. The germline CDR1 and CDR2 sequences are LGHNA and YNFKEQ. The CDR3 has 14 amino acids. The DNA for the CDR3 is TGTGCCAGCAGCCACCGGGACAGGGGCCTTGAAGCTTTCTTT. Its protein is CASSHRDRGLEAFF.

The genes are TRBV6-5 and TRBJ2-7, with a weak D call TRBD1 (6 bases). Trimming took 2 bases from V and 2 from J, leaving 13 bases between them. From germline, CDR1 is MNHEY and CDR2 SVGAGI. CDR3 length: 15 amino acids. The CDR3 coding sequence is TGTGCCAGCAGTTACGATACGGGACACCCCTACGAGCAGTACTTC. The encoded protein is CASSYDTGHPYEQYF.

The gene calls are TRBV10-1 and TRBJ1-2, with 9 positions matching TRBD1. The CDR3 consists of 14 residues. Losses at the gene ends were 2 bases for V and 7 bases for J; bases not matched to a gene: 5. Looked up from germline, CDR1 is WNHNN and CDR2 is SYGVQD (reference sequence). The DNA for the CDR3 is TGCGCCAGCAGTGAGACCGGGACAGGGCTTGGCTACACCTTC. Residues: CASSETGTGLGYTF.

CDR3 sequence: CASYRLAGGDEQFF. Here the CDR3 DNA reads TGTGCCAGTTATCGACTAGCGGGAGGGGATGAGCAGTTCTTC. The V call is TRBV7-9, the J call TRBJ2-1; 14 bases are a match to TRBD2. CDR3 size: 14 residues. In germline, CDR1 is SEHNR, CDR2 FQNEAQ (reference sequence). Trimming cost V 9 bases and J 8 bases; bases outside gene matches: 6. Using reference TRBV7-9 and TRBJ2-1 for the parts outside the CDR3, the full variable domain is DTGVSQNPRHKITKRGQNVTFRCDPISEHNRLYWYRQTLGQGPEFLTYFQNEAQLEKSRLLSDRFSAERPKGSFSTLEIQRTEQGDSAMYLCASYRLAGGDEQFFGPGTRLTVL.

This chain connects TRBV5-5 to TRBJ2-7, with D hard to call. V was clipped by 1 base and J by 2 bases, with 7 bases between them. This CDR3 has 13 amino acids. CDR1 is SGHKS and CDR2 is YYEKEE in the germline V gene (reference sequence). In DNA form, the CDR3 reads TGTGCCAGCAGCTTGATGGGCCCCTACGAGCAGTACTTC. Residues: CASSLMGPYEQYF.

In its sample, this clone was seen once. The chain uses TRBV30 and TRBJ2-2, with D possibly TRBD1 on 6 matching bases. CDR3 length equals 15 residues. V lost 0 bases and J lost 4, with 12 bases in between. Germline V gene sequence: CDR1 GTSNPN, CDR2 SVGIG (reference sequence). CDR3 in amino acids: CAWSVESGVTGELFF. The CDR3 DNA reads TGTGCCTGGAGTGTAGAGTCAGGGGTCACCGGGGAGCTGTTTTTT. The full variable domain, with the rest looked up from reference TRBV30 and TRBJ2-2, is SQTIHQWPATLVQPVGSPLSLECTVEGTSNPNLYWYRQAAGRGLQLLFYSVGIGQISSEVPQNLSASRPQDRQFILSSKKLLLSDSGFYLCAWSVESGVTGELFFGEGSRLTVL.